The clone carrying this T cell receptor (beta chain) occurred a few times. The target antigen is unknown. The same CDR3 arises from other DNA sequences in this sample as well. The CDR3 extends over 15 amino acids. With V trimmed by 3 bases and J by 3 bases, 5 bases remained unmatched. In germline, CDR1 is GTSNPN, CDR2 SVGIG (reference sequence). The sequenced template was cDNA made from the entire isolated RNA. Clones were sequenced by immunoSEQ multiplex PCR, and TCRdb holds only the in-frame ones, with some missing. Here the sample spans over 350,000 clones, roughly 16% being singletons. The source of the sample is a study of beta chain features in type 1 diabetes. Overall study results and limits: There was a moderate but significant shortening of TCRB CDR3s in all four CD4+ subsets of Type 1 diabetes patients. In type 1 diabetes patients, VDJ junctions had fewer insertions; deletions at these junctions were more frequent. Highly expressing activated T cells could be over-counted with a cDNA template.

The TCR was taken from a woman in her late teens or twenties in good health. Sequencing used naive CD4+ T cells from blood. The chain is built from TRBV30 and TRBJ2-1; TRBD2 matches at 10 bases. CDR3 amino acids: CAWSPGLAVYNEQFF. In nucleotides, the CDR3 is TGTGCCTGGAGCCCCGGACTAGCGGTCTACAATGAGCAGTTCTTC.